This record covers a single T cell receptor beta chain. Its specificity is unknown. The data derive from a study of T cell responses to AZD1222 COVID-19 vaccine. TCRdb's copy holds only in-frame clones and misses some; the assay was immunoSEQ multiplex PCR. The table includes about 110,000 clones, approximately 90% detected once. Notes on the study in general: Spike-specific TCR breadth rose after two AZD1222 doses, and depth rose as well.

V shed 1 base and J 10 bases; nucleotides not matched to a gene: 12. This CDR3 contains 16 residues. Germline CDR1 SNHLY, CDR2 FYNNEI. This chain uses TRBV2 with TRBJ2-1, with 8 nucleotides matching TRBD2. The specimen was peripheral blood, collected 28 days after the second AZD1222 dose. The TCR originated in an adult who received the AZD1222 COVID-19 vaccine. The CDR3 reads CASSEEWLAGAQEQFF. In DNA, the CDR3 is TGTGCCAGCAGTGAAGAATGGCTAGCGGGCGCTCAGGAGCAGTTCTTC.